This T cell receptor (beta chain) was observed in a study of blood T cell repertoires in COVID-19. Study-level information: From T cells, B-cell-depleted T cells, or PBMCs came the material, which was cDNA or gDNA.

TCRdb's copy holds only in-frame clones and misses some; the assay was immunoSEQ multiplex PCR. This table has about 74,000 clones, 90% appearing once. With V trimmed by 0 bases and J by 2 bases, 9 bases remained unmatched. The CDR3 spans 18 residues. CDR1 is LGHDT, CDR2 YNNKEL, per germline (reference sequence). The sample taken for sequencing was peripheral blood. The chain carries TRBV3-1 (or the pseudogene TRBV3-2) and TRBJ2-2, with 7 positions matching TRBD2. This clonotype was sampled from a woman aged 50 to 60 in a cohort sampled during active COVID-19. This CDR3 is CASSQEWSGAGNTGELFF. CDR3 bases: TGTGCCAGCAGCCAAGAGTGGAGCGGGGCTGGAAACACCGGGGAGCTGTTTTTT.